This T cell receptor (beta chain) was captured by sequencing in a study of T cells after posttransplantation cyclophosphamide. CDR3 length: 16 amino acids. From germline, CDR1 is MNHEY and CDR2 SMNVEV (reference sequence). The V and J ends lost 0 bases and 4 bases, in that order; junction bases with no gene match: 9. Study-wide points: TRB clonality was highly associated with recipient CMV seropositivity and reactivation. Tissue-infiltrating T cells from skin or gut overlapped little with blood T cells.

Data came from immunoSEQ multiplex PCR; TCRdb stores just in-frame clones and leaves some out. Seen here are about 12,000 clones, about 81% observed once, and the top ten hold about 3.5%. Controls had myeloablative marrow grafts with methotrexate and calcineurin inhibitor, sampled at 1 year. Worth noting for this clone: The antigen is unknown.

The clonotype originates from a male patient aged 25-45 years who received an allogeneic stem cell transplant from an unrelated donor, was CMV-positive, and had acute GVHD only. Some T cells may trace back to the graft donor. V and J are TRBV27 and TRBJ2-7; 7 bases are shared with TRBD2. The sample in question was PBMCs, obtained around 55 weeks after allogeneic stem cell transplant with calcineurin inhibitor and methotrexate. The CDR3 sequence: CASSLSRVGGPYEQYF. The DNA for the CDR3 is TGTGCCAGCAGTTTATCCCGGGTGGGAGGGCCTTACGAGCAGTACTTC.